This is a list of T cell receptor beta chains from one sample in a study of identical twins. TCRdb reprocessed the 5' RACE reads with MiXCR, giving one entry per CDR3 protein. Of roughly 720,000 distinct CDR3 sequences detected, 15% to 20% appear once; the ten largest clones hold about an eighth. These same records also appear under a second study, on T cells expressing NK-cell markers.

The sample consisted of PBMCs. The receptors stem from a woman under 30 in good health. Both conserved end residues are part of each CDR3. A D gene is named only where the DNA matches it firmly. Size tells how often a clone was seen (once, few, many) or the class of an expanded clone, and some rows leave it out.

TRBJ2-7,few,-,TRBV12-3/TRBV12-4,TGTGCCAGCAGTTCGACCACCTTCGGGGTGGGACAGTACTTC,CASSSTTFGVGQYF
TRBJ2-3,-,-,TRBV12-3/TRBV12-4,TGTGCCAGCAGCCGGGGGGCGCGGGAGACAGATACGCAGTATTTT,CASSRGARETDTQYF
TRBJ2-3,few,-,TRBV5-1,TGCGCCAGCAGCCCCCCGGGGACCACAGATACGCAGTATTTT,CASSPPGTTDTQYF
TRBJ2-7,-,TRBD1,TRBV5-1,TGCGCCAGCAGCCCAGGACAGGGCGGGGACGAGCAGTACTTC,CASSPGQGGDEQYF
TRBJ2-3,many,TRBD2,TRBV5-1,TGCGCCAGCAGCTTGGGGGGACTAGCGGCCACAGATACGCAGTATTTT,CASSLGGLAATDTQYF
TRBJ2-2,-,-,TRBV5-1,TGCGCCAGCAGCCGCCCACAGAGGCCGAACACCGGGGAGCTGTTTTTT,CASSRPQRPNTGELFF
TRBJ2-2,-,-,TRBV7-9,TGTGCCAGCAGCCCCGACGTGTACACCGGGGAGCTGTTTTTT,CASSPDVYTGELFF
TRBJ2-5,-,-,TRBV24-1,TGTGCCACCAGTGGATTGGACGGGGAGACCCAGTACTTC,CATSGLDGETQYF
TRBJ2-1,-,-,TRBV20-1,TGCAGTGCTAGAGATGGGGGGGGGGCCTTCAATGAGCAGTTCTTC,CSARDGGGAFNEQFF
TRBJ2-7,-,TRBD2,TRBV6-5,TGTGCCAGCAGCCCTAGCGGGAGTCGGCAGTACTTC,CASSPSGSRQYF
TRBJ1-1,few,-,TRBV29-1,TGCAGCGTTGAAGCAGGGTGGGCCATGAACACTGAAGCTTTCTTT,CSVEAGWAMNTEAFF
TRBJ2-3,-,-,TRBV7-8,TGTGCCAGCAGAAGTCTGAGTTTGTCAGATACGCAGTATTTT,CASRSLSLSDTQYF
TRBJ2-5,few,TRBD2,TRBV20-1,TGCAGTGCTCTCACCTCTAGCGGGGGGGCGTGGGAGACCCAGTACTTC,CSALTSSGGAWETQYF
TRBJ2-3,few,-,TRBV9,TGTGCCAGCAGCATTCGACAGGGCACAGATACGCAGTATTTT,CASSIRQGTDTQYF
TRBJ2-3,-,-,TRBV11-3,TGTGCCAGCAGCTTAGTTCCAGGGGTCACAGATACGCAGTATTTT,CASSLVPGVTDTQYF
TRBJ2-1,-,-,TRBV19,TGTGCCAGTAAGGGGAGGAGCAACTACAATGAGCAGTTCTTC,CASKGRSNYNEQFF
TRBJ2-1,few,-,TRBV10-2,TGCGCCAGCAGGAAACTAGCTCCTGAGCAGTTCTTC,CASRKLAPEQFF
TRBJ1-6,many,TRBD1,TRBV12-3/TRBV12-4,TGTGCCAGCAGTCCCGGGACAGGGAATAATTCACCCCTCCACTTT,CASSPGTGNNSPLHF
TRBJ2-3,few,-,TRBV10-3,TGTGCCATCAGTGAGCTCCTAGGGAAAGATACGCAGTATTTT,CAISELLGKDTQYF
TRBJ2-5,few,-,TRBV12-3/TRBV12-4,TGTGCCAGCAGTTCAGCGGAGACCCAGTACTTC,CASSSAETQYF
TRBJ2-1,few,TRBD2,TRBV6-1,TGTGCCAGCAGGGACCGGACTAGCGCTTCCTACAATGAGCAGTTCTTC,CASRDRTSASYNEQFF
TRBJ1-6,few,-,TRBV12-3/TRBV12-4,TGTGCCAGCAGCCGGGAACATTCACCCCTCCACTTT,CASSREHSPLHF
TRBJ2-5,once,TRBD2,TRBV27,TGTGCCAGCAGCCCTGGGAGGGGTTTGGGGGAGACCCAGTACTTC,CASSPGRGLGETQYF
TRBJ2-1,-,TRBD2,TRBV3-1,TGTGCCAGCAGCAATCTAGCGGGATATGAGCAGTTCTTC,CASSNLAGYEQFF
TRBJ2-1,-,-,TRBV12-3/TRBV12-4,TGTGCCAGCAGTATATTAAGAGGGCAGTTCTTC,CASSILRGQFF
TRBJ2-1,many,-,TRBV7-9,TGTGCCAGCAGCCCGCGGGACTCCGCCTACAATGAGCAGTTCTTC,CASSPRDSAYNEQFF
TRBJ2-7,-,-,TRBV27,TGTGCCAGCAGTGGTGGGCAGGACTACGAGCAGTACTTC,CASSGGQDYEQYF
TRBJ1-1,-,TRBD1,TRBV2,TGTGCCAGCAGATGGGGACAGGGAGGTGTAAACACTGAAGCTTTCTTT,CASRWGQGGVNTEAFF
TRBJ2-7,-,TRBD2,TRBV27,TGTGCCAGCAGTTACTTGACTAGCGGGAGCCACGAGCAGTACTTC,CASSYLTSGSHEQYF
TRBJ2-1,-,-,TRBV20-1,TGCAGTGCGAGAAGCGGGGGCAGGGGGGATGAGCAGTTCTTC,CSARSGGRGDEQFF
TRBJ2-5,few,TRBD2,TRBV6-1,TGTGCCAGCACCCGCCCCGGGACTAGAGACGAGACCCAGTACTTC,CASTRPGTRDETQYF
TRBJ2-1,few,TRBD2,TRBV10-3,TGTGCCATCAGTGGGGGACTAATGGTGGGTGAGCAGTTCTTC,CAISGGLMVGEQFF
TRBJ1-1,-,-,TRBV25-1,TGTGCCAGCAGTGAATATTGGGGGGAGACTGAAGCTTTCTTT,CASSEYWGETEAFF
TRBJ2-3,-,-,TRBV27,TGTGCCAGCAGTTTATCATGGGGAGCGGCGAGTAGCACAGATACGCAGTATTTT,CASSLSWGAASSTDTQYF
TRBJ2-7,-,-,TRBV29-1,TGCAGCGTTGCGGCTAGCACCGCCTACGAGCAGTACTTC,CSVAASTAYEQYF
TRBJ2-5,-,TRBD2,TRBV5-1,TGCGCCAGCAGCTTGGCTGCGGGGGAACAAGAGACCCAGTACTTC,CASSLAAGEQETQYF
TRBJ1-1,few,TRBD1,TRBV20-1,TGCAGTGCTGCTCCGGGACAGGGGCGGTTGTACACTGAAGCTTTCTTT,CSAAPGQGRLYTEAFF
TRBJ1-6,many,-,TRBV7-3,TGTGCCAGCAGCTTAGGAGGGGCGGACTCACCCCTCCACTTT,CASSLGGADSPLHF
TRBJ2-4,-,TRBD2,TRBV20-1,TGCAGTGCTAGAGACCCGGGACTAGCGGGAATTGGAAACATTCAGTACTTC,CSARDPGLAGIGNIQYF
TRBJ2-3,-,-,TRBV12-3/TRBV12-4,TGTGCCAGCAGCCTGTTGGTAGCGGCAGATACGCAGTATTTT,CASSLLVAADTQYF
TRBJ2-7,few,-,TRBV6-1,TGTGCCAGCAGGGCCCGATACTACGAGCAGTACTTC,CASRARYYEQYF
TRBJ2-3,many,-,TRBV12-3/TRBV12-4,TGTGCCAGCACCCTCAGGGGGGCCGATACGCAGTATTTT,CASTLRGADTQYF
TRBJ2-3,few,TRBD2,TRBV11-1,TGTGCCAGCAGCCCGACCCGAACTAGCGGGAGTGAGGGGGATACGCAGTATTTT,CASSPTRTSGSEGDTQYF
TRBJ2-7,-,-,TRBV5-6,TGTGCCATCAGCCCCGGGCTACTCGGGACCTCCTACGAGCAGTACTTC,CAISPGLLGTSYEQYF
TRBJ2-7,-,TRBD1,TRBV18,TGTGCCAGCTCACTCGCTGGACAGGGTGTCTACGAGCAGTACTTC,CASSLAGQGVYEQYF
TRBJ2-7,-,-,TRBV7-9,TGTGCCAGCAGCGACGGACAGGGAGGGTCCTACGAGCAGTACTTC,CASSDGQGGSYEQYF